The entry below gives a single TCR beta chain sequence along with its context. What it binds is not known. The data originate from a study of cytomegalovirus exposure and HLA in healthy donors. Study conclusions and caveats: The study put 150 or so TCR beta chains on its list as cytomegalovirus-associated. Further analysis, carried out later, found HLA-associated TCR beta chains more clonally expanded than equally common other chains. TCR beta V- and J-gene trimming, according to a later analysis, was linked to a missense DCLRE1C variant.

This CDR3 region has 14 residues. Losses at the gene ends were 3 bases for V and 6 bases for J; bases not matched to a gene: 5. Germline CDR1 and CDR2: LGHNA and YSLEER. Amplification used 60 Vbeta primers and 13 Jbeta primers. Sequencing was performed with immunoSEQ multiplex PCR; in TCRdb, only in-frame clones are kept and a portion is missing. The sample carries roughly 200,000 clones, 79% recorded once. The receptor was derived from a girl aged 5-17 years in good health and CMV-seropositive. The sequenced material came from PBMCs. This chain links TRBV4-3 with TRBJ1-2; TRBD1 matches at 9 bases. The CDR3 DNA reads as TGCGCCAGCAGCCAGGAGGACAGGGGAAATGGCTACACCTTC. Residues: CASSQEDRGNGYTF.